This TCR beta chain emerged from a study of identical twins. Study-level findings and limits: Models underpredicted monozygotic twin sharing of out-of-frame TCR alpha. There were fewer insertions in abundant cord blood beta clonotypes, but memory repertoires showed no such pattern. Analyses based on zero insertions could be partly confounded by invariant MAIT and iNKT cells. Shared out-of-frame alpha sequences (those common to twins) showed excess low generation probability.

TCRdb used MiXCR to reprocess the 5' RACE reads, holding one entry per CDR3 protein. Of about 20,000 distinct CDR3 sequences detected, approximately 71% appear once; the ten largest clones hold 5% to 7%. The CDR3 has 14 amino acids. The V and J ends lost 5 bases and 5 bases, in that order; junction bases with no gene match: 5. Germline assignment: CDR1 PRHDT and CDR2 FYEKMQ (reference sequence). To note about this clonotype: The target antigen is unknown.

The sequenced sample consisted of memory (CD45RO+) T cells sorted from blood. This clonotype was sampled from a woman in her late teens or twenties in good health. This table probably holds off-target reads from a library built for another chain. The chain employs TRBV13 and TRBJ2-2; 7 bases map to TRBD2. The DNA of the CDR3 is TGTGCCAGCAGCCCCAACGGGGGGACCGGGGAGCTGTTTTTT. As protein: CASSPNGGTGELFF.